Listed here are 30 T cell receptor beta chains from one sample, sequenced in a study of identical twins. TCRdb independently ran MiXCR on the 5' RACE reads; one entry per CDR3 protein. The sample lists a few hundred thousand distinct CDR3 sequences, 13% to 15% occurring once. The sample was also linked to a second study, of yellow fever vaccine responses in identical twins.

Material: CD4+ T cells sorted from blood. The receptor set was obtained from a woman younger than 35 in good health.

This clonotype was picked up a small number of times. The chain couples TRBV6-5 to TRBJ2-7, with 13 positions matching TRBD2. The CDR3 length is 15 residues. Germline assignment: CDR1 MNHEY and CDR2 SVGAGI. V gave up 0 bases and J gave up 4 bases; unmatched junction bases: 0. The CDR3 reads CASSYSTSGRYEQYF. CDR3 sequence (DNA): TGTGCCAGCAGTTACTCGACTAGCGGGAGGTACGAGCAGTACTTC.

The rearrangement joins TRBV20-1 to TRBJ1-1; possibly TRBD1 for D (5 bases). CDR3 length: 16 amino acids. Germline CDR1 DFQATT, CDR2 SNEGSKA (reference sequence). V lost 0 bases to trimming and J lost 5 bases, with 19 bases between them. The CDR3 region is CSARDPVGGEVTEAFF. For the CDR3, the DNA is TGCAGTGCTAGAGACCCAGTTGGGGGTGAGGTTACTGAAGCTTTCTTT.

V and J are TRBV3-1 and TRBJ2-2; 7 bases are shared with TRBD1. The CDR3 has 17 amino acids. The germline CDR1 and CDR2 sequences are LGHDT and YNNKEL (reference sequence). V trimming: 4 bases; J trimming: 1 base; junction bases outside the gene matches: 9. The CDR3 is CASSLPPRTGNTGELFF. The CDR3 DNA sequence: TGTGCCAGCAGCCTTCCTCCGAGGACAGGGAACACCGGGGAGCTGTTTTTT.

This clonotype occurred a few times. The chain combines TRBV14 with TRBJ1-5; possible D gene TRBD1, 5 bases. The CDR3 runs 14 residues. With 1 base removed from V and 6 bases from J, the gap between germline ends came to 10 bases. Germline CDR1 is SGHDN and CDR2 is FVKESK. The CDR3: CASSQAGASQPQHF. The CDR3 DNA reads as TGTGCCAGCAGCCAAGCTGGGGCGAGTCAGCCCCAGCATTTT.

This chain uses TRBV5-1 with TRBJ2-3, with D possibly matching TRBD2 (6 bases). This CDR3 spans 15 amino acids. Deletions cut 4 bases from V and 2 bases from J, with 14 bases between. The V gene's germline CDR1 is SGHRS and CDR2 YFSETQ. The CDR3 nucleotides are TGCGCCAGCAGCCTTCGGGACTCTTACACAGATACGCAGTATTTT. Protein sequence: CASSLRDSYTDTQYF.

Many counts were recorded for this clonotype. This chain joins TRBV2 and TRBJ2-5; D not resolved. The CDR3 extends over 15 amino acids. The germline gives CDR1 SNHLY, CDR2 FYNNEI. The V gene lost 2 bases and the J gene lost 6 bases, with 16 bases spanning the gap. CDR3 coding DNA: TGTGCCAGCAGTGAATCGATCTCTCCCGAGCAGACCCAGTACTTC. Translation: CASSESISPEQTQYF. Based on the CDR3 plus reference TRBV2 and TRBJ2-5, the full variable domain is EPEVTQTPSHQVTQMGQEVILRCVPISNHLYFYWYRQILGQKVEFLVSFYNNEISEKSEIFDDQFSVERPDGSNFTLKIRSTKLEDSAMYFCASSESISPEQTQYFGPGTRLLVL.

V usage is TRBV10-3 and J usage is TRBJ1-5; a weak D match, TRBD1 (6 bases). V dropped 8 bases and J dropped 5 bases, with 13 bases sitting between them. The CDR3 runs 13 residues. Germline values: CDR1 ENHRY, CDR2 SYGVKD. The CDR3 DNA follows: TGTGCCATCGGGAGGGACAAAGATCAGCCCCAGCATTTT. Its protein product is CAIGRDKDQPQHF.

The chain recombines TRBV3-1 with TRBJ2-3; D unresolved. This CDR3 comprises 12 residues. Trimming shortened V by 5 bases and J by 4 bases, and 7 bases separated the two germline ends. Germline CDR1 is LGHDT and CDR2 is YNNKEL (reference sequence). Here the CDR3 DNA reads TGTGCCAGCAGCTCCTCCTCAGATACGCAGTATTTT. Amino acid sequence: CASSSSSDTQYF.

The chain links TRBV6-5 to TRBJ2-2, with 8 bases matching TRBD1. Germline CDR1 MNHEY, CDR2 SVGAGI. V trimming: 2 bases; J trimming: 4 bases; junction bases outside the gene matches: 12. The CDR3 has 18 residues. The CDR3 region has the DNA TGTGCCAGCAGTTACCGTCGTGGACAGGGCTTTCGCACCGGGGAGCTGTTTTTT. The encoded protein is CASSYRRGQGFRTGELFF.

The table lists this clonotype with a few counts. The gene calls are TRBV5-1 and TRBJ2-3; 13 nucleotides line up with TRBD2. V lost 0 bases and J lost 2; bases outside the gene matches: 3. Per germline, CDR1 SGHRS and CDR2 YFSETQ. The CDR3 is made up of 17 amino acids. CDR3 sequence reads: CASSLGLAGGNTDTQYF. The DNA of the CDR3 is TGCGCCAGCAGCTTGGGACTAGCGGGAGGAAACACAGATACGCAGTATTTT.

The chain combines TRBV18 with TRBJ2-2; D not resolved. V was trimmed by 4 bases and J by 3 bases, leaving 9 bases between them. The CDR3 sequence is 14 residues long. Germline values: CDR1 KGHSH, CDR2 LQKENI. CDR3 nucleotide sequence: TGTGCCAGCTCACGCCAGCACGACACCGGGGAGCTGTTTTTT. Translating gives CASSRQHDTGELFF. Supplemented by reference TRBV18 and TRBJ2-2, the full variable domain reads NAGVMQNPRHLVRRRGQEARLRCSPMKGHSHVYWYRQLPEEGLKFMVYLQKENIIDESGMPKERFSAEFPKEGPSILRIQQVVRGDSAAYFCASSRQHDTGELFFGEGSRLTVL.

This clonotype was counted between two and nine times. V is TRBV20-1 and J is TRBJ2-3; D is ambiguous. Germline CDR1 DFQATT, CDR2 SNEGSKA (reference sequence). V dropped 3 bases and J dropped 3 bases, with 7 bases sitting between them. The CDR3 has 12 residues. CDR3 sequence: CSARDGTDTQYF. For the CDR3, the DNA is TGCAGTGCTAGGGACGGAACAGATACGCAGTATTTT.

The chain has TRBV25-1 and TRBJ2-1; D remains ambiguous. Trimming left V 0 bases short and J 5 bases short, with 2 bases between. CDR3 length: 12 amino acids. The V gene's germline CDR1 is MGHDK and CDR2 SYGVNS. This CDR3 is CASSEYDNEQFF. The CDR3 nucleotides are TGTGCCAGCAGTGAATACGACAATGAGCAGTTCTTC.

CDR3 sequence: CASSQASGQFF. DNA of the CDR3: TGTGCCAGCAGCCAAGCCTCAGGGCAGTTCTTC. This chain connects TRBV3-1 to TRBJ2-1; D remains unclear. There are 11 residues in the CDR3. The V end lost 1 base, the J end lost 12 bases, and 7 bases lay between the germline ends. From germline, CDR1 is LGHDT and CDR2 YNNKEL (reference sequence).

This clonotype was picked up a small number of times. The CDR3 sequence is CSARDTGGSTDTQYF. The DNA for the CDR3 is TGCAGTGCTAGAGATACGGGAGGCAGCACAGATACGCAGTATTTT. The chain links TRBV20-1 to TRBJ2-3; 7 bases are shared with TRBD2. Looked up from germline, CDR1 is DFQATT and CDR2 is SNEGSKA (reference sequence). The CDR3 sequence is 15 residues long. The V segment lost 0 bases and the J segment 0 bases; nucleotides outside the gene matches: 3.

V gene TRBV5-4 combines with J gene TRBJ2-1, with D perhaps matching TRBD2 (6 bases). Trimming removed 1 base from V and 6 bases from J, with 17 bases in between. This CDR3 spans 16 amino acids. CDR1 and CDR2 (germline): SGHNT, YYREEE (reference sequence). DNA of the CDR3: TGTGCCAGCAGCTTGTATTCGGGACTCACCCGCAATGAGCAGTTCTTC. Protein sequence: CASSLYSGLTRNEQFF.

The CDR3 sequence: CASSQPGQGNSPLHF. CDR3 DNA: TGTGCCAGCAGCCAACCGGGACAGGGGAATTCACCCCTCCACTTT. The rearrangement uses TRBV14 and TRBJ1-6; the match to TRBD1 covers 10 bases. CDR1 is SGHDN, CDR2 FVKESK, per germline. CDR3 size: 15 residues. The J segment lost 7 bases and the V segment lost 2 bases, leaving 2 bases of the junction unmatched.

This CDR3 is CASRRSGTFSYEQYF. CDR3 nucleotides: TGTGCCAGCAGACGTAGCGGGACCTTCTCCTACGAGCAGTACTTC. The gene calls are TRBV28 and TRBJ2-7; 8 nucleotides match TRBD2. V dropped 6 bases and J dropped 0; count of bases not matched to a gene: 7. The CDR3 extends over 15 amino acids. From germline, CDR1 is MDHEN and CDR2 SYDVKM.

The chain employs TRBV6-2 or TRBV6-3 and TRBJ2-5, with D maybe TRBD2 (5 bases). The CDR3 has 17 residues. CDR1 MNHEY and CDR2 SVGEGT come from the germline V gene. The ends were cut back, 7 bases at V and 3 bases at J, with 24 bases in the middle. The CDR3 nucleotides read TGTGCCAGCACCAACGTCGCGGGCAGAAAACTTAAAGAGACCCAGTACTTC. It yields the protein CASTNVAGRKLKETQYF.

This clonotype was recorded a few times. The chain is built from TRBV24-1 and TRBJ2-2, with 8 bases aligning to TRBD1. CDR1 and CDR2 (germline): KGHDR, SFDVKD. The CDR3 spans 15 residues. The trim removed 9 bases at V and 1 base at J, leaving 6 bases unmatched. As DNA, the CDR3 is TGTGCCACCTCCGCCGGGACAGGGAACACCGGGGAGCTGTTTTTT. Translating it yields CATSAGTGNTGELFF.

This clonotype has more than one count but fewer than ten. This chain connects TRBV3-1 to TRBJ2-4, with D perhaps being TRBD1 or TRBD2 (5 bases each). CDR1 is LGHDT and CDR2 is YNNKEL in the germline V gene (reference sequence). The V gene lost 3 bases and the J gene lost 7 bases, with 10 bases spanning the gap. This CDR3 has 13 amino acids. CDR3 loop: CASSQGVGNIQYF. CDR3 DNA sequence: TGTGCCAGCAGCCAGGGGGTCGGGAACATTCAGTACTTC.

CDR3 loop: CSVVTGDQPQHF. Here the CDR3 DNA reads TGCAGCGTTGTGACAGGGGATCAGCCCCAGCATTTT. The chain links TRBV29-1 to TRBJ1-5; 8 positions agree with TRBD1. V was pared by 4 bases and J by 5 bases, with 1 base of the junction left unmatched. CDR3 length: 12 amino acids. CDR1 is SQVTM and CDR2 is ANQGSEA in the germline V gene.

This clonotype has more than one count but fewer than ten. The chain couples TRBV7-8 to TRBJ1-6; 7 bases match TRBD1. CDR3 length: 15 residues. Germline CDR1 is SGHVS and CDR2 is FQNEAQ. The V segment lost 4 bases and the J segment 6 bases; nucleotides outside the gene matches: 6. The chain's CDR3 is CASSYRGLGNSPLHF. DNA for the CDR3: TGTGCCAGCAGCTACAGGGGACTCGGTAATTCACCCCTCCACTTT. Drawing the rest from reference TRBV7-8 and TRBJ1-6, the complete variable domain is GAGVSQSPRYKVAKRGQDVALRCDPISGHVSLFWYQQALGQGPEFLTYFQNEAQLDKSGLPSDRFFAERPEGSVSTLKIQRTQQEDSAVYLCASSYRGLGNSPLHFGNGTRLTVT.

The rearrangement uses TRBV12-3 or TRBV12-4 and TRBJ2-4; possibly TRBD1 for D (7 bases). The V gene lost 4 bases and the J gene lost 0 bases, with 13 bases spanning the gap. This CDR3 has 16 residues. The CDR3 region is CASSSNRGLAKNIQYF. The CDR3 DNA is TGTGCCAGCAGTTCGAACAGGGGACTAGCCAAAAACATTCAGTACTTC.

This clonotype has more than one count but fewer than ten. The chain combines TRBV15 with TRBJ2-2; D is perhaps TRBD1 (6 bases). The CDR3 totals 15 residues. The germline V gene has CDR1 LNHNV and CDR2 YYDKDF (reference sequence). V was clipped by 1 base and J by 8 bases, with 14 bases between them. CDR3: CATSRGAGDEGELFF. The CDR3 DNA sequence: TGTGCCACCAGCAGAGGGGCAGGGGATGAGGGGGAGCTGTTTTTT. The full variable domain, rest sourced from reference TRBV15 and TRBJ2-2, is DAMVIQNPRYQVTQFGKPVTLSCSQTLNHNVMYWYQQKSSQAPKLLFHYYDKDFNNEADTPDNFQSRRPNTSFCFLDIRSPGLGDTAMYLCATSRGAGDEGELFFGEGSRLTVL.

The chain is built from TRBV12-3 or TRBV12-4 and TRBJ2-7; D remains unclear. Trimming cost V 3 bases and J 3 bases, with 12 bases left between them. The CDR3 has 14 residues. In nucleotides, the CDR3 is TGTGCCAGCAGTTTCGGCCTTTCTGACTACGAGCAGTACTTC. Its translation is CASSFGLSDYEQYF.

This clonotype was detected many times. CDR3 sequence (DNA): TGTGCCAGCAGCAACACGGCCAGGGTAGGATACGAGCAGTACTTC. Its translation is CASSNTARVGYEQYF. The chain employs TRBV11-2 and TRBJ2-7, with D perhaps TRBD1 (5 bases). The germline gives CDR1 SGHAT, CDR2 FQNNGV. Deletions cut 5 bases from V and 4 bases from J, with 18 bases between. The CDR3 consists of 15 residues.

V and J are TRBV9 and TRBJ2-7; TRBD2 agrees at 8 bases. The CDR3 is 15 residues long. With 3 bases clipped from V and 3 bases from J, the junction kept 8 bases outside the gene matches. Per the germline V gene, CDR1 is SGDLS and CDR2 is YYNGEE. CDR3 sequence (DNA): TGTGCCAGCAGCGCGACCGGGACTAGTCTCTACGAGCAGTACTTC. This encodes CASSATGTSLYEQYF.

In this sample, this clonotype turned up a few times. The CDR3 here is CACRASTDTQYF. In DNA, the CDR3 is TGTGCCTGTAGAGCTAGCACAGATACGCAGTATTTT. The V gene is TRBV12-3 or TRBV12-4, the J gene TRBJ2-3; D gene ambiguous. CDR3 size: 12 residues. The germline V and J ends were trimmed by 11 bases and 0 bases, with 9 bases remaining between them.

This sequence joins TRBV2 and TRBJ2-3, with TRBD1 matching 8 bases. Germline loops: CDR1 SNHLY, CDR2 FYNNEI. V dropped 5 bases and J dropped 8; count of bases not matched to a gene: 9. The CDR3 sequence is 14 residues long. This chain's CDR3 is CASSRTGPRGTQYF. The DNA of the CDR3 is TGTGCCAGCAGTAGGACAGGGCCGAGGGGTACGCAGTATTTT.